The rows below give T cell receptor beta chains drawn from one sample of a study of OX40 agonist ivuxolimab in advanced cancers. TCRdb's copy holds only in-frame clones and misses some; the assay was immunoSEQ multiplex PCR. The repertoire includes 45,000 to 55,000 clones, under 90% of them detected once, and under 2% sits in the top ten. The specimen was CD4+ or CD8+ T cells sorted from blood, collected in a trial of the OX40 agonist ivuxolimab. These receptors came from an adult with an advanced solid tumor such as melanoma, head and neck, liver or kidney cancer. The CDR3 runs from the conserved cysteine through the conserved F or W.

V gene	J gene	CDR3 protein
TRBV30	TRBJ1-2	CAYRGRPPNYGYTF
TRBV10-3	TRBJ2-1	CAISAIAGVSYNEQFF
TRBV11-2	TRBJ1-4	CASSYRTATNEKLFF
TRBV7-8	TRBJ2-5	CASSSQGAGETQYF
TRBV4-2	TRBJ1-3	CASTKAGGAGNTIYF
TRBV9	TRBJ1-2	CASTASVDAAYGYTF
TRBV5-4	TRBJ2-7	CASSLDLAGAGYEQYF
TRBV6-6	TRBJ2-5	CASRPTSGRETQYF
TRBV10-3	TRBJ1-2	CAIRRGANYGYTF
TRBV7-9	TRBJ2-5	CASSLVRAGGETQYF
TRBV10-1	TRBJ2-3	CASSRDSPTDTQYF
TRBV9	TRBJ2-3	CASSSRSADTQYF
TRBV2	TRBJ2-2	CASSDPRGSGELFF
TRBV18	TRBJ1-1	CASSPYNRVDTEAFF
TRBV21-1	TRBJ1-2	CASSPDTRGYGYTF
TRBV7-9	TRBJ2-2	CASGGRTGELFF
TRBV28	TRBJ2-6	CASSPGQGSSGANVLTF
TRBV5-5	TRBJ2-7	CASSSNPAKYEQYF
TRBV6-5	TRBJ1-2	CASSYSRGEVYGYTF
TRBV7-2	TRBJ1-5	CASSQSQVQPQHF
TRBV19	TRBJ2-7	CASSFGTRSEEQYF
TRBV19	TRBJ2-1	CASISTGAGNEQFF
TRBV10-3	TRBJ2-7	CAISEWAGTYEQYF
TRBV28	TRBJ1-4	CASSPRAGMEEKLFF
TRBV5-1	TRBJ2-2	CASSLPRDSGELFF
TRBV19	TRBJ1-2	CASSDSMDFPRIGYTF
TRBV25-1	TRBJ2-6	CASSEPQGSGANVLTF
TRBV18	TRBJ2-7	CASSPPGQGFHEQYF
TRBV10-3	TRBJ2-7	CAISRDRGYEQYF
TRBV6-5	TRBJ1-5	CASSYGVRQPQHF
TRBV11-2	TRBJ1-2	CASSLADAGASYGYTF
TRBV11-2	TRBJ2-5	CASSYDETQYF
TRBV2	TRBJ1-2	CASRTGGYGYTF
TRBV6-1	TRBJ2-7	CASTSGQTFYEQYF
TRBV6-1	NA	CASSETSGRFEQYF
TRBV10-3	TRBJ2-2	CAIRMDRRTGELFF
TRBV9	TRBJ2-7	CASSVTFVAYEQYF
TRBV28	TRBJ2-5	CASSFGGQGGETQYF
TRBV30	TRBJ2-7	CACRELDEQYF
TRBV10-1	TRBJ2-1	CASSEGILVNEQFF
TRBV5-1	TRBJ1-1	CASSGRGLNTEAFF
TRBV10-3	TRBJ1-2	CAISEPEGLSYGYTF
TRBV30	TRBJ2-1	CAWSVPGPHEQFF
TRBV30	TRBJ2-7	CAWSSGVHYEQYF
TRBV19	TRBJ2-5	CASSVNSGPETQYF
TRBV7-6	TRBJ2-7	CASSLRSGGAYEQYF
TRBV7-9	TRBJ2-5	CAGSLGRNARVGRETQYF
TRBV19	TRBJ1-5	CASSSRSGGQPQHF
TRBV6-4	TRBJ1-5	CASSLSQGAQPQHF
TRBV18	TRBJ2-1	CASSPPNRGSYNEQFF
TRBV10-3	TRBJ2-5	CATRRGAGEAETQYF
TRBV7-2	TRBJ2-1	CASSLGVSFGEQFF